The clone carrying this T cell receptor (beta chain) was found a few times. Antigen specificity is unknown. This sample was taken from a study of beta chain features in type 1 diabetes. Study results and limitations: TCRB CDR3 length was moderately but significantly reduced in all four CD4+ subsets of Type 1 diabetes patients.

Trimming at V came to 5 bases and at J to 7 bases, leaving 13 bases not matched to a gene. In germline, CDR1 is SGHTA, CDR2 FQGNSA. The CDR3 has 17 residues. The entirety of the isolated RNA underwent reverse transcription, so expressed TCRB transcripts were sequenced. Sequencing was performed with immunoSEQ multiplex PCR; in TCRdb, only in-frame clones are kept and a portion is missing. The sample records 600,000 to 750,000 clones, around an eighth being singletons. The TCR was taken from a man under 40 with type 1 diabetes. The sequenced sample consisted of naive CD4+ T cells from blood. This chain joins TRBV7-2 and TRBJ2-2, with 10 bases that match TRBD1. CDR3 sequence reads: CASSRSYDRGRSGELFF. CDR3 sequence (DNA): TGTGCCAGCAGCCGAAGTTATGACAGGGGGCGAAGCGGGGAGCTGTTTTTT.